Listed below are T cell receptor beta chains from one sample, sequenced in a study of CD8+ T cells in alopecia areata. The table came from immunoSEQ multiplex PCR; TCRdb's copy has only in-frame clones and leaves some out. Seen here are 150,000 to 200,000 clones, 55% to 75% observed once, and the top ten hold approximately 15%. The material was CD4+ T cells sorted from blood, obtained at week 24, from a patient treated with tofacitinib. The origin of the receptors is a human donor with alopecia areata. The CDR3 runs from the conserved cysteine through the conserved F or W. D genes are given only for firm matches. Expanded clones get a size class; other rows say once, few or many, or leave the size out.

d_call clone_size j_call v_call cdr3_aa cdr3_nt
NA NA TRBJ1-5 TRBV19 CASSRRAANQPQHF TGTGCCAGTAGCAGGAGGGCGGCAAATCAGCCCCAGCATTTT
NA NA TRBJ2-2 TRBV4-1 CASSHEDTGELFF TGCGCCAGCAGCCATGAGGACACCGGGGAGCTGTTTTTT
NA many TRBJ2-3 TRBV29-1 CSVSLERLVADTQYF TGCAGCGTTTCCCTAGAGAGACTCGTGGCAGATACGCAGTATTTT
NA NA TRBJ2-6 TRBV29-1 CSVDSSAGANVLTF TGCAGCGTTGACTCAAGTGCTGGGGCCAACGTCCTGACTTTC
NA NA TRBJ1-1 TRBV6-5 CASSYRSGRMNTEAFF TGTGCCAGCAGTTACCGGTCAGGGCGGATGAACACTGAAGCTTTCTTT
TRBD2 NA TRBJ2-1 TRBV29-1 CSVNGGSQYYNEQFF TGCAGCGTCAACGGGGGGAGCCAATACTACAATGAGCAGTTCTTC
NA NA TRBJ1-1 TRBV29-1 CSAGREGAVAFF TGCAGCGCCGGTCGGGAAGGGGCGGTAGCTTTCTTT
NA NA TRBJ1-6 TRBV27 CASSLGGTRFNSPLHF TGTGCCAGCAGTTTGGGGGGGACGCGTTTTAATTCACCCCTCCACTTT
NA NA TRBJ1-1 TRBV12-5 CASGLDRLVNTEAFF TGTGCTAGTGGTTTGGACAGGTTGGTGAACACTGAAGCTTTCTTT
NA NA TRBJ2-7 TRBV2 CASKEGGSYEQYF TGTGCCAGCAAGGAGGGGGGATCCTACGAGCAGTACTTC
TRBD1 NA TRBJ1-6 TRBV30 CAWTQQGSPLHF TGTGCCTGGACCCAACAGGGGAGCCCCCTCCACTTT
NA few TRBJ2-5 TRBV5-1 CASSYIPGLTLQETQYF TGCGCCAGCAGCTATATCCCGGGACTTACCTTACAAGAGACCCAGTACTTC
NA once TRBJ1-2 TRBV5-1 CASSLGRSNGYTF TGCGCCAGCAGCTTGGGACGATCGAATGGCTACACCTTC
TRBD2 NA TRBJ2-1 TRBV11-2 CASSSSGGINEQFF TGTGCCAGCAGCTCAAGCGGGGGGATCAATGAGCAGTTCTTC
TRBD1 NA TRBJ1-2 TRBV7-3 CASSDDRGQGYTF TGTGCCAGCAGCGACGACAGGGGGCAAGGCTACACCTTC
NA NA TRBJ2-1 TRBV5-1 CASSLDPGYEQFF TGCGCCAGCAGCTTGGATCCGGGGTATGAGCAGTTCTTC
TRBD2 NA TRBJ2-2 TRBV7-9 CASRGPGTSNTGELFF TGTGCCAGCAGGGGACCCGGGACTAGCAACACCGGGGAGCTGTTTTTT
TRBD1 NA TRBJ1-1 TRBV6-5 CASSYPGQGNPEAFF TGTGCCAGCAGTTACCCGGGACAGGGGAACCCTGAAGCTTTCTTT